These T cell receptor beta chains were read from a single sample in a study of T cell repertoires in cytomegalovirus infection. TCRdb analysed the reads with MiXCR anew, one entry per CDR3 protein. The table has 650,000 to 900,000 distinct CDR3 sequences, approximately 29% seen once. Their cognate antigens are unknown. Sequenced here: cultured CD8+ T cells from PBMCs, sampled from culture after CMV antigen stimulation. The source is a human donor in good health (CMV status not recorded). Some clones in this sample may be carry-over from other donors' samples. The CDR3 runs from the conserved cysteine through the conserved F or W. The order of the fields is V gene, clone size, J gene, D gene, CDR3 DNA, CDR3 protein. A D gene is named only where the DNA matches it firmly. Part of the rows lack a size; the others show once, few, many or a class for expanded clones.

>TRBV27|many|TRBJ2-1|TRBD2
TGTGCCAGCAGGCATTCTAGCGGGGGGGTCTACAATGAGCAGTTCTTC
CASRHSSGGVYNEQFF
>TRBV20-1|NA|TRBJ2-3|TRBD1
TGCAGTGCTAGAGATGGCGGGACAGGGAACATCTACAGCACAGATACGCAGTATTTT
CSARDGGTGNIYSTDTQYF
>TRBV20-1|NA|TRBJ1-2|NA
TGCAGTGCTTGGGACACCGGAGGCTATGGCTACACCTTC
CSAWDTGGYGYTF
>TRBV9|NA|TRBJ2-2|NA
TGTGCCAGCGCCCGATTCAAGAACACCGGGGAGCTGTTTTTT
CASARFKNTGELFF
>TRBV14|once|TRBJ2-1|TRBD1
TGTGCCAGCAGCCCCGACAGGGGCTTATTTCGGGATGAGCAGTTCTTC
CASSPDRGLFRDEQFF
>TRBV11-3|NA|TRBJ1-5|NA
TGTGCCAGCAGCTCCCCCTCGGGGGGAAGGCAGCCCCAGCATTTT
CASSSPSGGRQPQHF
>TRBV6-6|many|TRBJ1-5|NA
TGTGCCAGCAGCCCCGGACAGTTTAGCAATCAGCCCCAGCATTTT
CASSPGQFSNQPQHF
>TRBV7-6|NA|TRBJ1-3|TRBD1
TGTGCCAGCAGCTTGGGACAGAGGCCGATGGGAAACACCATATATTTT
CASSLGQRPMGNTIYF
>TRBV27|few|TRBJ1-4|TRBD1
TGTGCCAGCAGTTTATCGGGACAGGGGGAAAAACTGTTTTTT
CASSLSGQGEKLFF
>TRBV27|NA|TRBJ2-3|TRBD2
TGTGCCAGCACTGCGGGGGGCCGGGATACGCAGTATTTT
CASTAGGRDTQYF
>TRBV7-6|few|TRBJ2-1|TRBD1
TGTGCCAGCAGCCCCGGGACAGGGGAGGGAAATGAGCAGTTCTTC
CASSPGTGEGNEQFF